This T cell receptor (beta chain) was captured in a study of synovial regulatory T cells in juvenile arthritis. At the level of the study: Treatments: a few naive, over five methotrexate, one methotrexate plus infliximab, one unknown. General study points: Inflammation-associated Treg cells in blood had less TCR diversity than the remaining blood Treg cells. Synovial Treg CDR3 sequences overlapped more with iaTregs than other circulating Tregs.

TCRdb keeps only in-frame clones here, not all; method: immunoSEQ multiplex PCR. The sample totals about 10,000 clones. Median disease duration was about 7 years, range 0.2-19.1. The germline V gene encodes CDR1 SGHTA and CDR2 FQGNSA. This CDR3 is built from 13 residues. The record lacks a DNA sequence. With regard to this clone: Its antigen is undetermined.

The rearrangement joins TRBV7-2 to TRBJ1-5. The material sequenced was Treg cells from blood. Subset reported: remaining (HLA-DR-negative) circulating blood Treg cells. The receptor was derived from a donor between 2 and 29 years old with juvenile idiopathic arthritis. The CDR3 loop is CASSLLFNQPQHF.